Below are 18 T cell receptor beta chains sequenced from a single sample in a study of CD8+ T cells in alopecia areata. In each case, RNA was isolated and then reverse transcribed into cDNA as the sequencing template. Assay: immunoSEQ multiplex PCR; the TCRdb copy retains only in-frame clones and omits some. The data show 60,000 to 90,000 clones, around 67% seen once. Regarding treatment: oral pan-JAK inhibitor, 5-10 mg twice daily. This specimen was CD8+ T cells sorted from blood, taken at week 24, from a patient treated with tofacitinib. These receptors were taken from a human donor with alopecia areata.

The chain couples TRBV10-3 to TRBJ2-7, with 7 bases that match TRBD1. Losses at the gene ends were 2 bases for V and 11 bases for J; bases not matched to a gene: 9. The CDR3 length is 13 residues. Germline CDR1 and CDR2: ENHRY and SYGVKD. The CDR3 reads CAISEGEGDREYF. In DNA, the CDR3 is TGTGCCATCAGTGAGGGGGAAGGAGACAGGGAGTACTTC.

The CDR3, as DNA: TGTGCCAGCAGCAAGACTAATCAGCCCCAGCATTTT. Translating it yields CASSKTNQPQHF. The V and J genes are TRBV11-2 and TRBJ1-5, with D unclear. CDR1 and CDR2 (germline): SGHAT, FQNNGV. This CDR3 has 12 amino acids. V gave up 5 bases and J gave up 4 bases, with 6 bases separating them.

This clone is a singleton in its sample. V usage is TRBV29-1 and J usage is TRBJ2-7; the match to TRBD1 covers 7 bases. J was trimmed by 0 bases and V by 5 bases; bases with no gene match: 4. CDR1 is SQVTM, CDR2 ANQGSEA, per germline. The CDR3 extends over 13 amino acids. For the CDR3, the DNA is TGCAGCGTTCTCTGGGACAGCTCCTACGAGCAGTACTTC. Its protein product is CSVLWDSSYEQYF.

The CDR3 sequence is CASSLQQGPAYEQYF. CDR3 nucleotide sequence: TGTGCCAGCAGTCTTCAACAGGGTCCGGCCTACGAGCAGTACTTC. V is TRBV27 and J is TRBJ2-7; weak D call: TRBD1 (6 bases). The CDR3 is 15 residues long. Germline assignment: CDR1 MNHEY and CDR2 SMNVEV (reference sequence). With 5 bases removed from V and 2 bases from J, the gap between germline ends came to 16 bases.

The chain joins TRBV7-6 to TRBJ1-6; unclear D gene. Trimming took off 11 bases at V and 13 bases at J, with 6 bases between the two ends. The length of the CDR3 is 8 residues. Germline CDR1 reads SGHVS; CDR2 reads FNYEAQ. The CDR3 DNA reads as TGTGCCTACCCCCCCCTCCACTTT. Protein product: CAYPPLHF.

The chain joins TRBV19 to TRBJ1-5, with D maybe TRBD1 (5 bases). The V gene lost 6 bases and the J gene lost 2 bases, with 8 bases spanning the gap. Germline V gene sequence: CDR1 LNHDA, CDR2 SQIVND (reference sequence). The CDR3 has 13 amino acids. CDR3 sequence (DNA): TGTGCCAGTAGGACAGCAGGCAATCAGCCCCAGCATTTT. This codes for CASRTAGNQPQHF.

In its sample, this clone was seen a few times. This chain links TRBV7-9 with TRBJ2-1, with D hard to call. Trimming left V 10 bases short and J 9 bases short, with 19 bases between. CDR1 is SEHNR, CDR2 FQNEAQ, per germline (reference sequence). The CDR3 has 13 amino acids. Here the CDR3 reads CATNSALLLEQFF. The CDR3 nucleotides are TGTGCCACCAACTCTGCCCTCCTTCTTGAGCAGTTCTTC.

This clone was seen more than once but under ten times. The chain employs TRBV7-2 and TRBJ2-7; D ambiguous. CDR3 size: 14 residues. V was trimmed by 5 bases and J by 1 base, leaving 12 bases between them. Germline values: CDR1 SGHTA, CDR2 FQGNSA. The CDR3 protein is CASSGTPGSYEQYF. CDR3 sequence (DNA): TGTGCCAGCAGCGGCACACCTGGATCCTACGAGCAGTACTTC.

The chain couples TRBV7-9 to TRBJ2-3, with 9 nucleotides matching TRBD1. The length of the CDR3 is 15 residues. Germline V lookup: CDR1 SEHNR, CDR2 FQNEAQ (reference sequence). Trimming removed 6 bases from V and 3 bases from J; junction bases left unmatched: 7. In nucleotides, the CDR3 is TGTGCCAGCAGTTCAGCCGGGACAGGGACAGATACGCAGTATTTT. Residues: CASSSAGTGTDTQYF.

The V call is TRBV7-8, the J call TRBJ2-3, with 11 bases aligning to TRBD1. CDR1 is SGHVS, CDR2 FQNEAQ, per germline. V lost 5 bases and J lost 5; bases outside the gene matches: 9. The CDR3 sequence is 16 residues long. In DNA, the CDR3 is TGTGCCAGCAGCCCCGTCGGGACAGGGGGATTAGATACGCAGTATTTT. This encodes CASSPVGTGGLDTQYF. Looking up the rest from reference TRBV7-8 and TRBJ2-3 gives the full variable domain: GAGVSQSPRYKVAKRGQDVALRCDPISGHVSLFWYQQALGQGPEFLTYFQNEAQLDKSGLPSDRFFAERPEGSVSTLKIQRTQQEDSAVYLCASSPVGTGGLDTQYFGPGTRLTVL.

A few counts support this clone. The chain carries TRBV21-1 and TRBJ2-2. TRBV21-1 is a pseudogene locus. The CDR3 loop spans 9 amino acids. The CDR3 spells CASTGELFF. The CDR3 DNA follows: TGTGCCAGCACCGGGGAGCTGTTTTTT.

This sequence joins TRBV27 and TRBJ1-1, with TRBD1 matching over 9 bases. V lost 8 bases and J lost 5; bases outside the gene matches: 9. Germline V gives CDR1 MNHEY, CDR2 SMNVEV (reference sequence). There are 14 residues in the CDR3. In DNA, the CDR3 is TGTGCCAGCTTTTCCGGGACAGGGTTGACTGAAGCTTTCTTT. It specifies CASFSGTGLTEAFF.

The chain recombines TRBV28 with TRBJ2-4; the D is unclear. V was pared by 5 bases and J by 4 bases, with 12 bases between. The CDR3 extends over 14 amino acids. The germline V gene has CDR1 MDHEN and CDR2 SYDVKM. The CDR3 is CASSPNLPKNIQYF. In nucleotides, the CDR3 is TGTGCCAGCAGTCCGAACTTACCAAAAAACATTCAGTACTTC.

Only a few counts were recorded for this clone. The chain is built from TRBV11-1 and TRBJ2-5; D is perhaps TRBD2 (5 bases). Germline CDR1 is SGHAT and CDR2 is FQDESV (reference sequence). There are 14 residues in the CDR3. V gave up 5 bases and J gave up 4 bases, with 14 bases separating them. CDR3 protein: CASSPPGEPETQYF. CDR3 nucleotide sequence: TGTGCCAGCAGCCCTCCCGGGGAGCCAGAGACCCAGTACTTC.

This chain links TRBV11-2 with TRBJ2-3, with D possibly TRBD2 on 6 matching bases. The germline V gene encodes CDR1 SGHAT and CDR2 FQNNGV. The V end was cut by 1 base, the J end by 5 bases, with 13 bases between. This CDR3 is built from 15 residues. CDR3 loop: CASSLVGGAEDTQYF. Here the CDR3 DNA reads TGTGCCAGCAGCTTAGTTGGAGGGGCCGAAGATACGCAGTATTTT.

CDR3 in amino acids: CASSPPNSQGAVYGYTF. For the CDR3, the DNA is TGCGCCAGCAGCCCCCCAAATTCTCAGGGAGCGGTCTATGGCTACACCTTC. V gene TRBV4-1 combines with J gene TRBJ1-2, with TRBD1 as a possible D gene (5 bases). V was cut by 4 bases and J by 4 bases, with 22 bases left in between. Per germline, CDR1 MGHRA and CDR2 YSYEKL. This CDR3 spans 17 amino acids.

This chain links TRBV6-5 with TRBJ2-1, with 7 nucleotides matching TRBD1. Germline V lookup: CDR1 MNHEY, CDR2 SVGAGI. The V gene end was trimmed by 5 bases and the J gene end by 5 bases; junction bases not matched to a gene: 3. This CDR3 region has 13 residues. The CDR3 spells CASSLDRNNEQFF. In nucleotides, the CDR3 is TGTGCCAGCAGTCTGGACAGGAACAATGAGCAGTTCTTC.

The chain combines TRBV7-9 with TRBJ2-1, with D maybe TRBD2 (6 bases). CDR3 size: 11 residues. In germline, CDR1 is SEHNR, CDR2 FQNEAQ (reference sequence). Trimming shortened V by 11 bases and J by 7 bases, and 12 bases separated the two germline ends. This chain's CDR3 is CASGGGNEQFF. The CDR3 nucleotides are TGTGCCTCTGGGGGAGGAAATGAGCAGTTCTTC.